Following are 27 T cell receptor beta chains from one sample sequenced in a study of T cell repertoires in cytomegalovirus infection. TCRdb analysed the reads with MiXCR anew, one entry per CDR3 protein. The sample has roughly 990,000 distinct CDR3 sequences, approximately 31% seen once. Their target antigens are unknown. The sequencing here drew on cultured CD8+ T cells from PBMCs, taken from culture after CMV antigen stimulation. These TCRs come from a human donor in good health (CMV status not recorded). Some clones in this sample may be carry-over from other donors' samples.

The CDR3 nucleotides read TGTGCCAGCAGCCGTACTTCGGGGTATGAGCAGTTCTTC. Protein product: CASSRTSGYEQFF. The chain recombines TRBV5-6 with TRBJ2-1; TRBD2 might be the D (5 bases). The CDR3 sequence is 13 residues long. Germline assignment: CDR1 SGHDT and CDR2 YYEEEE. Trimming removed 4 bases from V and 8 bases from J, with 13 bases in between.

J is TRBJ2-7 and V is TRBV11-2; the D gene is possibly TRBD1 (6 bases). The germline V gene encodes CDR1 SGHAT and CDR2 FQNNGV. V dropped 1 base and J dropped 9 bases, with 13 bases sitting between them. The CDR3 has 13 amino acids. CDR3 in DNA: TGTGCCAGCAGCTTAGCGGGCAGGGGAGCGCAGTACGTC. Translating it yields CASSLAGRGAQYV.

The chain uses TRBV4-1 and TRBJ1-5, with D tentatively TRBD1 (5 bases). Trimming took off 1 base at V and 0 bases at J, with 16 bases between the two ends. This CDR3 is built from 18 residues. CDR1 MGHRA and CDR2 YSYEKL come from the germline V gene. This chain's CDR3 is CASSQALDTRGSNQPQHF. CDR3 nucleotides: TGCGCCAGCAGCCAAGCCCTAGACACAAGGGGTAGCAATCAGCCCCAGCATTTT.

The chain couples TRBV27 to TRBJ2-2; D unclear. CDR3 length equals 15 residues. Trimming removed 0 bases from V and 1 base from J, with 6 bases in between. The germline CDR1 and CDR2 sequences are MNHEY and SMNVEV (reference sequence). The CDR3: CASSLSAVNTGELFF. In nucleotides, the CDR3 is TGTGCCAGCAGTTTATCTGCAGTGAACACCGGGGAGCTGTTTTTT.

This rearrangement joins TRBV13 to TRBJ2-2; D uncertain. V dropped 3 bases and J dropped 7 bases, with 12 bases sitting between them. Germline values: CDR1 PRHDT, CDR2 FYEKMQ (reference sequence). The CDR3 is 14 amino acids. CDR3 protein: CASSFSSMSGELFF. CDR3 nucleotides: TGTGCCAGCAGCTTTTCCTCTATGAGCGGGGAGCTGTTTTTT.

The chain couples TRBV27 to TRBJ1-6; D unresolved. This CDR3 is built from 15 residues. V was cut by 7 bases and J by 13 bases, with 23 bases left in between. The germline CDR1 and CDR2 sequences are MNHEY and SMNVEV (reference sequence). The CDR3 region has the DNA TGTGCCAGCACCCGATTCGAGGCTGTAAAGGGTCCCCTCCACTTT. Translation: CASTRFEAVKGPLHF.

This clonotype was counted ten times or more. J is TRBJ2-7 and V is TRBV7-2; possibly TRBD1 or TRBD2 for D (5 bases each). The CDR3 has 14 amino acids. The germline V gene encodes CDR1 SGHTA and CDR2 FQGNSA. Trimming took 4 bases from V and 0 from J, leaving 10 bases between them. In DNA form, the CDR3 reads TGTGCCAGCAGCTCCGCGAGGGGCTCCTACGAGCAGTACGTC. Translating it yields CASSSARGSYEQYV.

This clonotype turned up a few times. This chain connects TRBV2 to TRBJ1-1; D gene uncertain. The germline CDR1 and CDR2 sequences are SNHLY and FYNNEI. The CDR3 runs 11 residues. V was pared by 7 bases and J by 9 bases, with 12 bases between. CDR3 bases: TGTGCCAGCACTCTCGACCCCCAAGCTTTCTTT. Translating it yields CASTLDPQAFF.

This clonotype came up many times. The chain has TRBV7-6 and TRBJ1-1; tentatively, D is TRBD1 (6 bases). Germline CDR1 is SGHVS and CDR2 is FNYEAQ. The CDR3 spans 15 residues. V gave up 5 bases and J gave up 3 bases, with 16 bases separating them. The CDR3 sequence: CASSPGDISDTEAFF. The CDR3, as DNA: TGTGCCAGCAGCCCCGGGGACATTTCCGACACTGAAGCTTTCTTT.

This chain uses TRBV7-6 with TRBJ2-7; D is undetermined. Germline V gene lookup returns CDR1 SGHVS and CDR2 FNYEAQ. This CDR3 spans 12 amino acids. V lost 11 bases, J lost 2 bases, and 13 bases lay in between. The CDR3 bases are TGTGCCTCCCTCCCTAGGGCCTACGAGCAGTACTTC. This encodes CASLPRAYEQYF.

The genes are TRBV7-9 and TRBJ2-1; TRBD2 agrees at 14 bases. This CDR3 region has 17 residues. Germline V gene lookup returns CDR1 SEHNR and CDR2 FQNEAQ (reference sequence). V lost 5 bases and J lost 8; bases outside the gene matches: 11. CDR3 nucleotide sequence: TGTGCCAGCAGCCCCCATGGACTAGCGGGGGGATACTATGAGCAGTTCTTC. Translating gives CASSPHGLAGGYYEQFF.

This clonotype was seen a few times. The V gene is TRBV7-9, the J gene TRBJ2-1, with TRBD1 as a possible D gene (5 bases). The CDR3 is 16 amino acids. Germline CDR1 SEHNR, CDR2 FQNEAQ (reference sequence). V was clipped by 3 bases and J by 2 bases, with 14 bases between them. CDR3 DNA sequence: TGTGCCAGCAGCTTTACCAAGGGGCCAGCCTACAATGAGCAGTTCTTC. Its protein product is CASSFTKGPAYNEQFF.

This clonotype was observed a few times. The chain uses TRBV4-1 and TRBJ1-6; D is unresolved. Germline-derived CDR1 and CDR2 are MGHRA and YSYEKL. The CDR3 totals 16 residues. V lost 0 bases and J 0 bases, leaving 6 bases between the germline ends. The CDR3 DNA sequence: TGCGCCAGCAGCCAAGATCGTGACTCCTATAATTCACCCCTCCACTTT. Translating it yields CASSQDRDSYNSPLHF.

This clonotype came up many times. The chain recombines TRBV7-8 with TRBJ2-7; D is undetermined. Per the germline V gene, CDR1 is SGHVS and CDR2 is FQNEAQ. Trimming took off 6 bases at V and 3 bases at J, with 15 bases between the two ends. The CDR3 extends over 14 amino acids. The CDR3 DNA reads TGTGCCAGCAGTATAAGGGATGGGTTCTACGAGCAGTACGTC. Protein product: CASSIRDGFYEQYV.

V and J are TRBV7-6 and TRBJ1-5; D may be TRBD1 (6 bases). CDR1 and CDR2 (germline): SGHVS, FNYEAQ. Trimming removed 5 bases at V and 0 bases at J, with 14 bases between. CDR3 length: 16 amino acids. The CDR3 nucleotides are TGTGCCAGCAGCCCTGGACAGTTTAATAGCAATCAGCCCCAGCATTTT. This encodes CASSPGQFNSNQPQHF.

V usage is TRBV4-1 and J usage is TRBJ1-2, with TRBD1 identical over 7 bases. The germline gives CDR1 MGHRA, CDR2 YSYEKL. This CDR3 has 13 residues. The trim removed 4 bases at V and 4 bases at J, leaving 3 bases unmatched. In DNA, the CDR3 is TGCGCCAGCAGCCCTCGGGACAGCTATGGCTACACCTTC. Translating it yields CASSPRDSYGYTF.

V usage is TRBV28 and J usage is TRBJ1-2, with 7 bases matching TRBD1. This CDR3 contains 15 residues. The junction had 11 bases not matched to a gene; V was cut back by 5 bases and J by 5 bases. CDR1 and CDR2 from the germline V gene are MDHEN and SYDVKM. CDR3 DNA sequence: TGTGCCAGCAGTCTCACCGACAGGGTGACGTATGGCTACACCTTC. It specifies CASSLTDRVTYGYTF.

The chain uses TRBV2 and TRBJ2-1, with 7 bases identical to TRBD2. CDR3 length: 17 residues. The trim removed 2 bases at V and 4 bases at J, leaving 11 bases unmatched. Germline V lookup: CDR1 SNHLY, CDR2 FYNNEI. The DNA of the CDR3 is TGTGCCAGCAGTGAATCCCAGCGGGGTGACCTTTACAATGAGCAGTTCTTC. Translating gives CASSESQRGDLYNEQFF. Combining the CDR3 with reference TRBV2 and TRBJ2-1 gives the whole variable domain EPEVTQTPSHQVTQMGQEVILRCVPISNHLYFYWYRQILGQKVEFLVSFYNNEISEKSEIFDDQFSVERPDGSNFTLKIRSTKLEDSAMYFCASSESQRGDLYNEQFFGPGTRLTVL.

The CDR3 region is CASSIMQRWSYNEQFF. CDR3 bases: TGTGCCAGTAGTATCATGCAGCGGTGGTCCTACAATGAGCAGTTCTTC. The chain is built from TRBV19 and TRBJ2-1, with D possibly TRBD2 on 5 matching bases. Trimming shortened V by 3 bases and J by 1 base, and 13 bases separated the two germline ends. CDR1 and CDR2 from the germline V gene are LNHDA and SQIVND (reference sequence). There are 16 residues in the CDR3.

This rearrangement joins TRBV13 to TRBJ2-3, with TRBD1 matching over 9 bases. The CDR3 spans 17 residues. Germline trimming cut 5 bases from V and 0 bases from J; bases unmatched to any gene: 9. Germline assignment: CDR1 PRHDT and CDR2 FYEKMQ (reference sequence). The CDR3: CASSLPGQGRSTDTQYF. The CDR3 DNA reads as TGTGCCAGCAGCCTCCCGGGACAGGGACGTAGCACAGATACGCAGTATTTT.

The chain carries TRBV5-5 and TRBJ2-5; TRBD2 matches 8 bases. The germline gives CDR1 SGHKS, CDR2 YYEKEE (reference sequence). The CDR3 spans 18 residues. The V and J ends lost 0 bases and 3 bases, in that order; junction bases with no gene match: 13. In DNA, the CDR3 is TGTGCCAGCAGCTTGGAAGAGCGGGGGTCGGGAAGGGAAGAGACCCAGTACTTC. Protein: CASSLEERGSGREETQYF.

This clonotype turned up a few times. As DNA, the CDR3 is TGTGCCAGCGGTCGAATGGGGCATACGCAGTATTTT. As protein: CASGRMGHTQYF. V gene TRBV27 combines with J gene TRBJ2-3, with a weak D call TRBD1 (5 bases). The CDR3 has 12 residues. The germline V and J ends were trimmed by 8 bases and 7 bases, with 13 bases remaining between them. Germline CDR1 and CDR2: MNHEY and SMNVEV (reference sequence).

J is TRBJ1-2 and V is TRBV7-9; D unresolved. This CDR3 is 16 amino acids long. The V gene lost 9 bases and the J gene lost 2 bases, with 22 bases spanning the gap. Germline CDR1 SEHNR, CDR2 FQNEAQ (reference sequence). The CDR3 loop reads CASFGPADNLNYGYTF. The CDR3 DNA is TGTGCCAGTTTCGGGCCAGCCGATAACTTAAACTATGGCTACACCTTC.

The CDR3 sequence is CASTFDEREQYF. For the CDR3, the DNA is TGTGCCAGCACTTTCGATGAGAGGGAGCAGTACTTC. This rearrangement joins TRBV12-3 or TRBV12-4 to TRBJ2-7, with no clear D. V dropped 7 bases and J dropped 7 bases, with 14 bases sitting between them. The CDR3 totals 12 residues.

The chain recombines TRBV27 with TRBJ2-5; D is possibly TRBD2 (5 bases). Germline lookup yields CDR1 MNHEY and CDR2 SMNVEV (reference sequence). The CDR3 covers 14 residues. V gave up 4 bases and J gave up 4 bases, with 13 bases separating them. The CDR3 sequence is CASSSRRTGETQYF. In DNA form, the CDR3 reads TGTGCCAGCAGTTCTAGGAGGACTGGAGAGACCCAGTACTTC.

This sequence joins TRBV4-1 and TRBJ2-1, with TRBD2 matching over 14 bases. After removal of 1 base from V and 0 bases from J, the junction contained 5 bases not matched to a gene. Germline CDR1 MGHRA, CDR2 YSYEKL. The CDR3 consists of 19 residues. The CDR3 spells CASSQGLAGGLGSYNEQFF. The CDR3 nucleotides are TGCGCCAGCAGCCAAGGACTAGCGGGGGGGCTCGGCTCCTACAATGAGCAGTTCTTC.

As to this clonotype: One junction end does not reproduce the germline sequence, and a read error may be involved. The rearrangement links TRBV27 to TRBJ2-3; TRBD2 agrees at 10 bases. This CDR3 is 17 amino acids long. Germline CDR1 reads MNHEY; CDR2 reads SMNVEV (reference sequence). The CDR3, as DNA: TGTGCCAGCAGTTCGCGGGTAGCGGGGGGTAGCACAGATATGCAGTATTTT. It encodes CASSSRVAGGSTDMQYF.